This TCR beta chain was observed in a study of T cell repertoires in ileal Crohn's disease. Across the study: At surgery, under 40% of patients smoked, with median disease duration 7.9 years.

Sequencing was performed with immunoSEQ multiplex PCR; in TCRdb, only in-frame clones are kept and a portion is missing. The sample holds under 7,000 clones, 95% seen once. The sequencing input was ileal tissue. The clonotype originates from an adult with Crohn's disease.

Written as DNA, the CDR3 is TGTGCCAGCAGTTTTAGGGGACTAGGGGACTACGAGCAGTACTTC. This translates into CASSFRGLGDYEQYF. The V gene is TRBV2, the J gene TRBJ2-7; 8 positions agree with TRBD2. The CDR3 extends over 15 amino acids. J lost 3 bases, V lost 5 bases, and 9 bases had no gene match. The germline CDR1 and CDR2 sequences are SNHLY and FYNNEI. Full variable domain (missing parts from reference TRBV2 and TRBJ2-7): EPEVTQTPSHQVTQMGQEVILRCVPISNHLYFYWYRQILGQKVEFLVSFYNNEISEKSEIFDDQFSVERPDGSNFTLKIRSTKLEDSAMYFCASSFRGLGDYEQYFGPGTRLTVT.